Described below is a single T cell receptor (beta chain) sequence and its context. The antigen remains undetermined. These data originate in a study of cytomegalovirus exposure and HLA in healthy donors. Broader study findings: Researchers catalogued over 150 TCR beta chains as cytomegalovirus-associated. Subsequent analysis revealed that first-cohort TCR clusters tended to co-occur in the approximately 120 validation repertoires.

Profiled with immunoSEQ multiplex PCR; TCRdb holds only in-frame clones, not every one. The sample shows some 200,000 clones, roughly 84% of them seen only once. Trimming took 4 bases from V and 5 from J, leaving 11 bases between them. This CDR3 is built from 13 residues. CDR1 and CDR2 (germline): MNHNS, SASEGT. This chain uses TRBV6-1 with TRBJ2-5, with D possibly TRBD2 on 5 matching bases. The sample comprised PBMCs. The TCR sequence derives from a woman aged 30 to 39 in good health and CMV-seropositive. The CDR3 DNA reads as TGTGCCAGCAGTGGACTATTCAGGGAGACCCAGTACTTC. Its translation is CASSGLFRETQYF.